What follows is one T cell receptor beta chain and its context. The ends lost 6 bases at V and 10 bases at J; junction bases unmatched: 20. The germline V gene has CDR1 SGHDN and CDR2 FVKESK. The CDR3 consists of 18 residues. The sample originates from a study of cytomegalovirus exposure and HLA in healthy donors. The PCR employed 60 Vbeta primers together with 13 Jbeta primers. TCRdb's table, derived via immunoSEQ multiplex PCR, lists solely in-frame clones and lacks some. The table shows roughly 150,000 clones, with approximately 78% occurring only once. The receptor was isolated from a middle-aged woman in good health and CMV-seropositive. Sequencing was carried out using PBMCs. This rearrangement joins TRBV14 to TRBJ2-2; TRBD2 matches 10 bases. DNA for the CDR3: TGTGCCAGCAGTCAAAACGAGCGGCTAGCGGGAGTGATAGAGGAGCTGTTTTTT. Translating gives CASSQNERLAGVIEELFF.